What follows describes a single T cell receptor beta chain. Its antigen remains unidentified. This sample was included in a study of siplizumab effects on memory and regulatory T cells. Assays captured approximately 10^5 TCR templates per sample. Only in-frame clones appear in the TCRdb table, and some are missing; sequencing was by immunoSEQ multiplex PCR. The sample records 87,000 or so clones, over 85% being singletons. General study results and limits: Siplizumab caused a significant drop in alloreactive sequences traceable to unstimulated CD4+ memory cells. Confirmation that proliferating Tregs from siplizumab cultures had suppressive function was not obtained.

The ends were cut back, 5 bases at V and 14 bases at J, with 24 bases in the middle. The CDR3 contains 15 residues. CDR1 LNHDA and CDR2 SQIVND come from the germline V gene (reference sequence). Sequencing used non-Treg CD4+ T cells sorted from blood. The chain recombines TRBV19 with TRBJ1-4, with D possibly being TRBD1 (5 bases). The receptor comes from a human donor in good health. CDR3 protein: CASSGDTAGGSVLFF. Written as DNA, the CDR3 is TGTGCCAGTAGTGGTGACACGGCTGGGGGTAGCGTGCTGTTTTTT. The entire variable domain, with the rest obtained from reference TRBV19 and TRBJ1-4, is as follows: DGGITQSPKYLFRKEGQNVTLSCEQNLNHDAMYWYRQDPGQGLRLIYYSQIVNDFQKGDIAEGYSVSREKKESFPLTVTSAQKNPTAFYLCASSGDTAGGSVLFFGSGTQLSVL.